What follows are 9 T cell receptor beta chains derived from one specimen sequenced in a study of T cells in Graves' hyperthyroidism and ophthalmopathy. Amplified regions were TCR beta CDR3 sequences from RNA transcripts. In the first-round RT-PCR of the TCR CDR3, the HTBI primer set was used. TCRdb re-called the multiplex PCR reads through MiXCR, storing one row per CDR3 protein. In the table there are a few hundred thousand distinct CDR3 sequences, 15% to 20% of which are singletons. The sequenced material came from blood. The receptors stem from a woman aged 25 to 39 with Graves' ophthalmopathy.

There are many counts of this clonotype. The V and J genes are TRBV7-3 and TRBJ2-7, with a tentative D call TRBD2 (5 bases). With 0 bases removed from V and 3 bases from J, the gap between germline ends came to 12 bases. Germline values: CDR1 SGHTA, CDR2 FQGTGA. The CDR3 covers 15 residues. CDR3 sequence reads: CASSLTGDGNYEQYF. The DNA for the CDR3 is TGTGCCAGCAGCTTAACAGGAGACGGGAACTACGAGCAGTACTTC.

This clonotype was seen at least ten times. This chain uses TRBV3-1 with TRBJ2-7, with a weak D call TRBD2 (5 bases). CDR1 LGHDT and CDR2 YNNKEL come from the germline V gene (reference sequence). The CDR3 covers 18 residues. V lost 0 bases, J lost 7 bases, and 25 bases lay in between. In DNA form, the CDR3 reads TGTGCCAGCAGCCAAGAGTACGCAGCGACGGACCAATCGGGGGAGCAGTACTTC. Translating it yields CASSQEYAATDQSGEQYF.

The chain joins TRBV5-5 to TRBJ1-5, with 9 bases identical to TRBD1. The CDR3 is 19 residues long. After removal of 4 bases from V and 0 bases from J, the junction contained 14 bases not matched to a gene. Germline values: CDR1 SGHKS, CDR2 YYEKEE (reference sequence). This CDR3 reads CASSPRDRVPYDSNQPQHF. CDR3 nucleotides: TGTGCCAGCAGCCCCCGGGACAGGGTCCCTTACGATAGCAATCAGCCCCAGCATTTT.

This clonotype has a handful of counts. Written as DNA, the CDR3 is TGTGCCAGCAGCGTAGCTCGGTTGTCCGGGGAGCTGTTTTTT. Residues: CASSVARLSGELFF. The rearrangement links TRBV9 to TRBJ2-2; D remains ambiguous. The CDR3 runs to 14 residues. The V end lost 0 bases, the J end lost 6 bases, and 9 bases lay between the germline ends. Germline V gene data show CDR1 as SGDLS and CDR2 as YYNGEE.

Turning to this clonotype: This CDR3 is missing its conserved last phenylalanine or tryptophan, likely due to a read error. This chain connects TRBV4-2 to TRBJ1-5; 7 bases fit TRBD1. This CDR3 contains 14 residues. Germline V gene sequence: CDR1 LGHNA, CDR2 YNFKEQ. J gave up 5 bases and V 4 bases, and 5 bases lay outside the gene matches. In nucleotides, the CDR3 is TGTGCCAGCAGCCCGAGGGGGCCTGATCAGCCCCAGCATTCT. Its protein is CASSPRGPDQPQHS.

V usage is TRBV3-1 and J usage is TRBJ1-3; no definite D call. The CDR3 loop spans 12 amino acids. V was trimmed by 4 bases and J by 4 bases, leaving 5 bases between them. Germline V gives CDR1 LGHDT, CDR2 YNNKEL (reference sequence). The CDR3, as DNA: TGTGCCAGCAGCCGACGAGGAAACACCATATATTTT. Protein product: CASSRRGNTIYF.

CDR3 in DNA: TGTGCCAGCCGCGGGGTCGGGGATTGGCGTGGCTACACCTTC. Its protein is CASRGVGDWRGYTF. The V gene is TRBV14, the J gene TRBJ1-2; D is unclear. With 8 bases removed from V and 7 bases from J, the gap between germline ends came to 20 bases. Germline values: CDR1 SGHDN, CDR2 FVKESK. This CDR3 is 14 amino acids long.

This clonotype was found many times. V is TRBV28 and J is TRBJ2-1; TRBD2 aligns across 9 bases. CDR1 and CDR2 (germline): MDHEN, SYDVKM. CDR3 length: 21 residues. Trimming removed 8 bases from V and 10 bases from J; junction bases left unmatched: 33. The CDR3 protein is CASLSSFTGRRGASGTLEQFF. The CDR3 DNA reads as TGTGCCAGCCTTAGTAGTTTTACGGGGAGACGGGGAGCTAGCGGGACCCTGGAGCAGTTCTTC.

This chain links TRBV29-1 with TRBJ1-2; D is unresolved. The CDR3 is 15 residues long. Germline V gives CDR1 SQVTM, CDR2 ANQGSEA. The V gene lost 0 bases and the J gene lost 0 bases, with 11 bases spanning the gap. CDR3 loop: CSVEENSETNYGYTF. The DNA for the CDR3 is TGCAGCGTTGAAGAGAACAGTGAGACTAACTATGGCTACACCTTC.